This T cell receptor beta chain was observed in a study of T cell repertoires in cytomegalovirus infection. On the study more broadly: TCR beta signatures that were public indicated CMV infection and matching HLA type.

TCRdb used MiXCR to reprocess the reads, holding one entry per CDR3 protein. The sample lists over 250,000 distinct CDR3 sequences; 20% to 25% were seen once. Notes on this clonotype: Its antigen remains unknown.

Study-wide points: Within the response measured ex vivo, HLA-C-restricted CMV-specific TCR beta clonotypes were dominant.

The origin of this receptor is a human donor in good health (CMV status not recorded). Some clones in this sample may be carry-over from other donors' samples. Source: cultured PBMCs, taken from culture after CMV antigen stimulation.

This CDR3 reads CASSQSSSLAFF. Here the CDR3 DNA reads TGTGCCAGCAGCCAATCGTCGAGTTTAGCTTTCTTT. This chain links TRBV5-6 with TRBJ1-1, with no clear D. The CDR3 has 12 residues. V was clipped by 4 bases and J by 10 bases, with 14 bases between them. Germline CDR1 SGHDT, CDR2 YYEEEE.